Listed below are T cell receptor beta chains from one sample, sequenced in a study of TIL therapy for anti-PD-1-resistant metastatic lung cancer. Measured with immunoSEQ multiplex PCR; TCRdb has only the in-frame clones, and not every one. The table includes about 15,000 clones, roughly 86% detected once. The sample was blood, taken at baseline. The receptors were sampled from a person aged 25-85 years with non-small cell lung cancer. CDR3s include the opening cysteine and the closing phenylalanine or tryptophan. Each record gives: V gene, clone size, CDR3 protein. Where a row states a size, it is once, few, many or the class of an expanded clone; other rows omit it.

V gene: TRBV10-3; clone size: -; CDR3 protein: CATLAKGLGGRGQPQHF
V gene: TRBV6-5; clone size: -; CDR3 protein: CASQTGRYEQYF
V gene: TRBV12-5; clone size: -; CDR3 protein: CASEQGNTGELFF
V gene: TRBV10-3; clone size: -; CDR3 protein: CAISEGTSLDEQFF
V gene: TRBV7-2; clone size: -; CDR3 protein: CASSLGLSSYEQYF
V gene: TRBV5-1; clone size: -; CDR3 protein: CASSLARQSTDTQYF
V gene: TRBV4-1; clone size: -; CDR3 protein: CASSQDSRGLTGNTIYF
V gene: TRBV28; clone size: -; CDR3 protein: CASRRQGTNYGYTF
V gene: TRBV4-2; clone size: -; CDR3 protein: CASSQGSGVDTQYF
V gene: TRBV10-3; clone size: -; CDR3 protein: CAISSGRTTDTQYF
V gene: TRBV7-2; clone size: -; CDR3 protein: CASSLERTYQPQHF
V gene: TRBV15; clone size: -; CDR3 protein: CATSSGTSSYNEQFF
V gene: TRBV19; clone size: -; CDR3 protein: CASRRRLAGDTGELFF
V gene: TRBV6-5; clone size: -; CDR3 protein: CASSYSSTVTEAFF
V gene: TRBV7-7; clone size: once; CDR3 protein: CASSLDRRFSTQYF
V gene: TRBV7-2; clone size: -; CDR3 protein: CASSSPTSVETQYF
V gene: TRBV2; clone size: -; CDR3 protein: CASSEEKGAIYF
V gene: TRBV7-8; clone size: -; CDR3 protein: CASSLGGQGVETQYF
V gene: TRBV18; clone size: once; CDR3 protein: CASSRTGENNSPLHF
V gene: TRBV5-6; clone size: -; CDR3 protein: CASSDGRRNTEAFF
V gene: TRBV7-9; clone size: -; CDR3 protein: CASSLMGSSGANVLTF
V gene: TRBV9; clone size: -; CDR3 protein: CASSPTLTGAEQYF
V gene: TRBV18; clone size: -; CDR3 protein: CASSTWTGSSGNTIYF
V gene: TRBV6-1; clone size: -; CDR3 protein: CASSEVEGPETQYF
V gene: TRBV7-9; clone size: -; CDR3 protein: CASSSPGLDTQYF
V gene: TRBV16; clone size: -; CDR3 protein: CASSQNHNSPLHF
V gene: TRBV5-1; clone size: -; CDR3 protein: CASSSRDSRTEAFF
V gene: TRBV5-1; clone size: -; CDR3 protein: CASFPGGVQETQYF
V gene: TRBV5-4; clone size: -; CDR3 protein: CASSLRSGRSNTEAFF